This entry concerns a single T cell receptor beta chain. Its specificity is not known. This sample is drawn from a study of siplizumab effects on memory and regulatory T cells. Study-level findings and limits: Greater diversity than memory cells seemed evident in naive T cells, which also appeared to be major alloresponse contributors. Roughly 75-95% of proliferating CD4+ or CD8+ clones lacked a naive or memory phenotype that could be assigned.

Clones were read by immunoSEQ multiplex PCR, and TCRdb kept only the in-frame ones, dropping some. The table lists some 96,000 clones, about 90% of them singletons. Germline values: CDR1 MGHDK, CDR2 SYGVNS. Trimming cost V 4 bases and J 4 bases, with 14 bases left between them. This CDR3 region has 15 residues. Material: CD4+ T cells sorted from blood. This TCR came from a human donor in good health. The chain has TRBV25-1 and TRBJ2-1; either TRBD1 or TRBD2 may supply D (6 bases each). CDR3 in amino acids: CASSAYQGTYNEQFF. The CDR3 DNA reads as TGTGCCAGCAGTGCCTATCAGGGGACTTACAATGAGCAGTTCTTC. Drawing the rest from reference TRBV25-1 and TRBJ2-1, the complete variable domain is EADIYQTPRYLVIGTGKKITLECSQTMGHDKMYWYQQDPGMELHLIHYSYGVNSTEKGDLSSESTVSRIRTEHFPLTLESARPSHTSQYLCASSAYQGTYNEQFFGPGTRLTVL.